These 9 T cell receptor beta chains originate from one sample sequenced in a study of tumor and adjacent non-tumor tissue in lung cancer. RNA was extracted from bulk tissue without any cell sorting. TCRbeta libraries were built with three rounds of nested PCR, modified from ARM-PCR. MiXCR, applied by TCRdb to the multiplex PCR reads, yields one record per CDR3 protein. The sample shows approximately 79,000 distinct CDR3 sequences, roughly two thirds of them seen only once. What was sequenced was lung tumor tissue. These receptors all stem from a woman aged 40 to 50 with non-small cell lung cancer.

About this clonotype itself: At one end the junction does not follow the germline gene, possibly because of a read error. The rearrangement links TRBV30 to TRBJ2-7, with 7 bases aligning to TRBD2. This CDR3 is 14 amino acids long. Per the germline V gene, CDR1 is GTSNPN and CDR2 is SVGIG (reference sequence). CDR3 DNA: TGTGCCTGGACCAGGGAGGGGTTGGACTACGAGCATTACTTC. Amino acids: CAWTREGLDYEHYF.

The V call is TRBV5-5, the J call TRBJ2-7, with 7 positions matching TRBD1. The CDR3 is 14 residues long. V shed 6 bases and J 4 bases; nucleotides not matched to a gene: 10. Germline V gives CDR1 SGHKS, CDR2 YYEKEE (reference sequence). In DNA form, the CDR3 reads TGTGCCAGCAACGCTTACCGGGACAGATACGAGCAGTACTTC. Its translation is CASNAYRDRYEQYF.

This clonotype was picked up a small number of times. Being one base from a much bigger clone, this may be a read error. The V and J genes are TRBV20-1 and TRBJ2-3, with 8 positions matching TRBD2. The CDR3 has 13 amino acids. The germline gives CDR1 DFQATT, CDR2 SNEGSKA (reference sequence). The trim removed 6 bases at V and 6 bases at J, leaving 8 bases unmatched. In DNA, the CDR3 is TGCAGTGCCCAACCGGGGGGGGAGGATACGCAGTATTTT. Translating it yields CSAQPGGEDTQYF.

Regarding this clonotype: Likely a read error: the CDR3 ends without its conserved phenylalanine or tryptophan. The V gene is TRBV6-6, the J gene TRBJ1-1; 8 bases map to TRBD1. J gave up 9 bases and V 9 bases, and 9 bases lay outside the gene matches. This CDR3 is 12 amino acids long. Looked up from germline, CDR1 is MNHNY and CDR2 is SVGAGI (reference sequence). CDR3 coding DNA: TGTGCCAGTAGGACAGGGAAATCACAAGCTTTCTTA. It codes for CASRTGKSQAFL.

A single count supports this clonotype. The missing conserved phenylalanine or tryptophan at the end of this CDR3 makes a read error likely. The chain recombines TRBV12-3 or TRBV12-4 with TRBJ2-6; either TRBD1 or TRBD2 may supply D (5 bases each). The CDR3 covers 15 residues. The DNA for the CDR3 is TGTGCTAGCAGTTGGGACCTCTCTGGGGCCAACGTCCTGACTATC. As protein: CASSWDLSGANVLTI.

Comments on this clonotype: An end of the junction does not agree with germline; a read error may underlie this. The chain couples TRBV10-3 to TRBJ2-1, with TRBD1 matching 7 bases. CDR3 length: 15 amino acids. In germline, CDR1 is ENHRY, CDR2 SYGVKD. The CDR3 is CSISAGDSPNYEQFF. CDR3 in DNA: TGTTCCATCAGTGCAGGGGACAGTCCTAACTATGAGCAGTTCTTC.

Of note for this clonotype: Sequence at one end of the junction differs from germline and may be a read error. This chain connects TRBV14 to TRBJ2-1; tentative D call: TRBD1 (5 bases). This CDR3 has 15 residues. Per germline, CDR1 SGHDN and CDR2 FVKESK. The CDR3 here is CAGSQGNPRGNEQFF. As DNA, the CDR3 is TGTGCCGGCAGCCAAGGCAACCCTAGGGGCAATGAGCAGTTCTTC.

The chain is built from TRBV21-1 and TRBJ2-5; the D call TRBD1 from the table was never checked on the DNA. TRBV21-1 is reported as a pseudogene. This CDR3 has 14 residues. DNA of the CDR3: TGTGCCAGCAGGCGTTTCAGGGTAGGGGAGACCCAGTACTTC. This gives the protein CASRRFRVGETQYF.

A remark on this clonotype: Because the CDR3 is missing its conserved closing phenylalanine or tryptophan, this is likely a read error. The V and J genes are TRBV7-8 and TRBJ2-5; 7 bases align to TRBD2. V gave up 4 bases and J gave up 1 base; unmatched junction bases: 9. The CDR3 totals 16 residues. CDR1 and CDR2 (germline): SGHVS, FQNEAQ. CDR3 sequence (DNA): TGTGCCAGCAGCTCCTATAGCGGGTGGACCCAAGAGACCCAGTACGTC. This codes for CASSSYSGWTQETQYV.